This T cell receptor (beta chain) was captured in a study of T cells in Graves' hyperthyroidism and ophthalmopathy (dated 2019 in TCRdb). For context, the study as a whole: Peripheral blood was collected at initial diagnosis, before any treatment. In several Graves' hyperthyroidism patients, the study also compared T-cell repertoires from thyroid tissue with T-cell repertoires from blood. To identify distinguishing TCR V-J signatures, a discovery cohort of about a hundred patients was used, comprising 43 with Graves' ophthalmopathy and approximately 58 with stable Graves' hyperthyroidism. Prospective prediction of ophthalmopathy was tested in an independent validation cohort of about 19 hyperthyroidism patients and approximately 17 patients who later progressed to ophthalmopathy. The 100 discovery patients were randomly split 7:3 into training and test sets. The paper reports TCR Vbeta CDR3 sequencing of some 140 peripheral blood samples: over 40 ophthalmopathy, over 70 hyperthyroidism and 17 progressor patients. Following sampling, methimazole starting at 30 mg daily was given to hyperthyroidism patients, and high-dose intravenous methylprednisolone was given to ophthalmopathy patients.

What the authors observed across the whole study: Most expanded thyroid clonotypes (frequency above 0.001) were also detected in blood, suggesting blood repertoires may reflect thyroid immune responses. Ophthalmopathy was separated from stable hyperthyroidism by a 13 V-J signature model, with over 85% sensitivity and 81% to 83% specificity obtained in cross-validation and 80%/75% obtained in testing. During validation, the model predicted progression to ophthalmopathy a median of around six months ahead of onset, with just under 71% sensitivity and roughly 75% specificity. No statistical method was used to fix the sample size in advance, and group allocation was not hidden from the investigators.

Amplification of TCR beta CDR3 regions was carried out from RNA transcripts. For the first round of RT-PCR on the TCR CDR3, the HTBI primer set was used together with the Qiagen OneStep RT-PCR kit. Libraries were constructed in a second round of multiplex PCR, after which size selection and purification were performed. Paired-end sequencing of the libraries was performed with 100 bp reads on an Illumina HiSeq2000. Processing in the source paper ran as follows. Raw data were processed with SOAPnuke, discarding reads with adapters, uncalled bases, mean Phred below 15, or no exact constant-primer or identifier match. COPE v1.2.5 was used to merge high-quality paired reads, and clonotypes were defined as unique nucleotide sequences. MiTCR v1.1 was used to align the clonotypes against IMGT TRBV, TRBD and TRBJ reference segments. Analysis was restricted to V-J combinations with a frequency above 0.0001, which covered 99.2% of repertoires. A TCS score was defined as the ratio between F50 (clonal expansion) and ExV (chaos), using BLOSUM62-based TCRdist between CDR3 peptides within each V-J. Welch's t-statistics and random forest reduced around 520 V-J features to some 14, which were used in a naive Bayes classifier (R e1071). TCRdb handled the public reads itself, with Q25 trimming in fastp and clone calling in MiXCR, and kept productive beta chains. All rows with the same CDR3 protein become a single entry with the most common DNA and genes. TCRdb, rather than the study authors, made the V and J calls. The sample table records hundreds of thousands of distinct CDR3 sequences; less than 15% of these occur just once. The ten largest make up 9.2% of the sample.

Stable Graves' hyperthyroidism was defined as the absence of progression to ophthalmopathy over 18 months of follow-up. Hyperthyroidism patients were newly diagnosed, with disease duration under 2 months, and aged 18 to 65 years. The study excluded patients with uncontrolled infections, other autoimmune diseases, pregnancy or lactation. Clinical symptoms, serum thyroxine and TRAb, thyroid ultrasound, and orbital computed tomography formed the basis for the diagnoses. PBMCs were isolated from 7.5 to 10 ml of fresh peripheral blood by Ficoll-Paque density gradient centrifugation. Trizol reagent was used to extract total RNA, and RNA quality was then checked on an Agilent 2100 Bioanalyzer. The CDR3 contains 14 residues, cysteine and phenylalanine counted. Only CDR3 DNA is held: 42 bases, read in frame from base 1. V and J lose 6 bases and 0 bases, and a span of 11 bases separates them. The germline V gene provides CDR1 MNHNS and CDR2 SASEGT.

This clonotype occurred many times. Its antigen remains unidentified. Per-nucleotide qualities are absent, and no much larger clonotype sits a single base away. The sequence came from a woman aged 18-30 years with Graves' hyperthyroidism. Here the chain combines TRBV6-1 and TRBJ1-1, with TRBD1 as a weak D call on 6 bases. Source material: blood. The DNA is as follows: TGTGCCAGCAGGGATAACAGGGTGAACACTGAAGCTTTCTTT. It translates to CASRDNRVNTEAFF.